This entry lists 23 T cell receptor beta chains sequenced from one sample in a study of naive and memory T cell subsets. A UMI-containing oligonucleotide was joined by 3' ligation to the TCR cDNA template. The SP2 primer and nested alpha and beta constant region primers amplified ligated cDNA in four rounds. TCRdb itself ran the 5' RACE reads through MiXCR, one entry per CDR3 protein. The profile covers roughly 60,000 distinct CDR3 sequences, with 8% appearing a single time and 15% to 20% taken by the ten largest. These receptors came from a female donor in good health.

This chain uses TRBV5-1 with TRBJ2-1, with 10 nucleotides matching TRBD2. With 0 bases clipped from V and 3 bases from J, the junction kept 3 bases outside the gene matches. CDR3 size: 16 residues. The germline CDR1 and CDR2 sequences are SGHRS and YFSETQ. The CDR3: CASSLEAGGVYNEQFF. CDR3 nucleotides: TGCGCCAGCAGCTTGGAAGCGGGGGGGGTCTACAATGAGCAGTTCTTC.

The J gene is TRBJ1-3, the V gene TRBV6-5; D remains unclear. This CDR3 comprises 17 residues. V lost 2 bases to trimming and J lost 3 bases, with 17 bases between them. CDR1 is MNHEY and CDR2 is SVGAGI in the germline V gene. The CDR3 reads CASSYQTGGISGNTIYF. Written as DNA, the CDR3 is TGTGCCAGCAGTTACCAGACTGGTGGTATCAGTGGAAACACCATATATTTT.

This clonotype turned up a few times. The gene calls are TRBV21-1 and TRBJ2-7; the listed D gene, TRBD1, was not tested against the DNA. TRBV21-1 has pseudogene status. This CDR3 has 12 amino acids. The CDR3 nucleotides read TGTGCCAGCAGGGACAGGGGCAACGAGCAGTACTTC. It is translated as CASRDRGNEQYF.

A few counts support this clonotype. The genes are TRBV12-3 or TRBV12-4 and TRBJ1-1; D not resolved. Trimming left V 3 bases short and J 0 bases short, with 20 bases between. This CDR3 is built from 18 residues. The CDR3 region has the DNA TGTGCCAGCAGTTTCCTAGTCAGAGTACCCACTTTGAACACTGAAGCTTTCTTT. Protein product: CASSFLVRVPTLNTEAFF.

This clonotype has only a few counts. The rearrangement uses TRBV28 and TRBJ2-2; 12 bases align to TRBD1. CDR1 and CDR2 (germline): MDHEN, SYDVKM. V was pared by 6 bases and J by 3 bases, with 14 bases of the junction left unmatched. This CDR3 spans 19 amino acids. Written as DNA, the CDR3 is TGTGCCAGCAGCACACATACCCGGGACAGGGGGCCGGACACCGGGGAGCTGTTTTTT. Translating it yields CASSTHTRDRGPDTGELFF.

This clonotype was detected ten times or more. The gene calls are TRBV10-2 and TRBJ1-2, with 11 positions matching TRBD1. Germline loops: CDR1 WSHSY, CDR2 SAAADI. The CDR3 consists of 16 residues. With V trimmed by 4 bases and J by 7 bases, 11 bases remained unmatched. CDR3 protein: CASSGTGGASGSGYTF. The DNA for the CDR3 is TGCGCCAGCAGTGGGACAGGGGGCGCATCCGGGTCTGGCTACACCTTC.

The chain recombines TRBV5-4 with TRBJ2-5; 8 bases line up with TRBD2. The CDR3 spans 17 residues. Looked up from germline, CDR1 is SGHNT and CDR2 is YYREEE (reference sequence). The J segment lost 1 base and the V segment lost 5 bases, leaving 13 bases of the junction unmatched. Here the CDR3 reads CASSTGLLAGPQETQYF. CDR3 bases: TGTGCCAGCAGTACGGGCCTTCTAGCGGGTCCCCAAGAGACCCAGTACTTC.

This clonotype was counted between two and nine times. V and J are TRBV28 and TRBJ1-2; D perhaps matches TRBD1 (6 bases). The V end lost 5 bases, the J end lost 7 bases, and 14 bases lay between the germline ends. The CDR3 has 13 amino acids. Germline CDR1 MDHEN, CDR2 SYDVKM. The CDR3: CASSPRQVPGYTF. In nucleotides, the CDR3 is TGTGCCAGCAGTCCCCGACAGGTTCCTGGCTACACCTTC.

The sample holds many counts of this clonotype. This chain links TRBV28 with TRBJ1-5, with D possibly TRBD1 on 5 matching bases. Trimming left V 7 bases short and J 2 bases short, with 39 bases between. From germline, CDR1 is MDHEN and CDR2 SYDVKM. The CDR3 covers 23 residues. CDR3 DNA: TGTGCCAGCACCCCTCGGCGGGTACAGGCGATCGCCAGGGAAAATGTCGGCAATCAGCCCCAGCATTTT. It yields the protein CASTPRRVQAIARENVGNQPQHF.

This clonotype was observed at least ten times. The chain employs TRBV6-5 and TRBJ1-3; 10 bases fit TRBD1. The trim removed 3 bases at V and 4 bases at J, leaving 6 bases unmatched. The CDR3 is 16 amino acids. Germline V gene lookup returns CDR1 MNHEY and CDR2 SVGAGI. CDR3 loop: CASSYTRTGGGNTIYF. DNA of the CDR3: TGTGCCAGCAGTTATACCCGGACAGGGGGAGGAAACACCATATATTTT.

The J gene is TRBJ2-7, the V gene TRBV9, with 9 bases lining up with TRBD1. Per germline, CDR1 SGDLS and CDR2 YYNGEE. The V and J ends lost 0 bases and 6 bases, in that order; junction bases with no gene match: 7. CDR3 size: 15 residues. Here the CDR3 reads CASSVGDRVIGEQYF. CDR3 sequence (DNA): TGTGCCAGCAGCGTAGGGGACAGGGTAATTGGCGAGCAGTACTTC.

This clonotype was counted a few times. The chain is built from TRBV28 and TRBJ2-7; possible D gene TRBD1, 6 bases. Germline-derived CDR1 and CDR2 are MDHEN and SYDVKM. The CDR3 totals 15 residues. The V end was cut by 8 bases, the J end by 7 bases, with 24 bases between. The CDR3 sequence: CASCPNPTGTLEQYF. The CDR3 DNA follows: TGTGCCAGCTGCCCAAACCCTACAGGGACACTGGAGCAGTACTTC.

The chain employs TRBV7-2 and TRBJ1-5; TRBD1 might be the D (5 bases). Germline V CDR1 and CDR2: SGHTA, FQGNSA. The CDR3 sequence is 15 residues long. Trimming took 4 bases from V and 4 from J, leaving 14 bases between them. Here the CDR3 DNA reads TGTGCCAGCAGCTACGGACATGGAAGAAATCAGCCCCAGCATTTT. This gives the protein CASSYGHGRNQPQHF. Full variable domain (rest looked up from reference TRBV7-2 and TRBJ1-5): GAGVSQSPSNKVTEKGKDVELRCDPISGHTALYWYRQSLGQGLEFLIYFQGNSAPDKSGLPSDRFSAERTGGSVSTLTIQRTQQEDSAVYLCASSYGHGRNQPQHFGDGTRLSIL.

In this sample, this clonotype turned up many times. The chain employs TRBV5-1 and TRBJ2-1, with TRBD1 identical over 7 bases. Germline CDR1 reads SGHRS; CDR2 reads YFSETQ. The CDR3 contains 16 residues. V dropped 1 base and J dropped 7; count of bases not matched to a gene: 11. CDR3 DNA sequence: TGCGCCAGCAGCTTGCCGATGACAGGGAGTATGAATGAGCAGTTCTTC. It encodes CASSLPMTGSMNEQFF.

This clonotype occurred a few times. This chain connects TRBV20-1 to TRBJ2-5; possible D gene TRBD2, 7 bases. The CDR3 runs 14 residues. Looked up from germline, CDR1 is DFQATT and CDR2 is SNEGSKA (reference sequence). V was shortened by 6 bases and J by 2 bases, with 16 bases between the two germline ends. The DNA of the CDR3 is TGCAGTGCGAGATCGGGGGGCCCGCAAGAGACCCAGTACTTC. This translates into CSARSGGPQETQYF.

The V and J genes are TRBV18 and TRBJ2-2; D is uncertain. Germline CDR1 and CDR2: KGHSH and LQKENI. Deletions cut 3 bases from V and 6 bases from J, with 8 bases between. The length of the CDR3 is 13 residues. DNA for the CDR3: TGTGCCAGCTCACCGAGTGACGCCGGGGAGCTGTTTTTT. Amino acids: CASSPSDAGELFF.

CDR3 sequence reads: CASSSGKYNEQFF. CDR3 bases: TGCGCCAGCAGCTCGGGGAAGTACAATGAGCAGTTCTTC. The chain uses TRBV5-1 and TRBJ2-1, with a possible D match to TRBD2 (5 bases). Trimming stripped 3 bases from V and 4 bases from J, with 8 bases between. The CDR3 contains 13 residues. Per germline, CDR1 SGHRS and CDR2 YFSETQ.

The rearrangement uses TRBV12-3 or TRBV12-4 and TRBJ2-5; 9 positions match TRBD1. The trim removed 5 bases at V and 5 bases at J, leaving 9 bases unmatched. The CDR3 contains 15 residues. CDR3 region: CASSRTGVTFETQYF. CDR3 bases: TGTGCCAGCAGTCGGACAGGGGTAACATTTGAGACCCAGTACTTC.

The chain couples TRBV10-3 to TRBJ2-7; TRBD1 aligns across 8 bases. Trimming cost V 0 bases and J 2 bases; bases outside gene matches: 6. This CDR3 spans 16 amino acids. The V gene's germline CDR1 is ENHRY and CDR2 SYGVKD. The CDR3 DNA reads TGTGCCATCAGTGAGTCGACAGCGACAGGGGCCTACGAGCAGTACTTC. This encodes CAISESTATGAYEQYF.

This clonotype was detected many times. CDR3 DNA: TGTGCCAGTAGTAGATTCGCGTCTGGAAACACCATATATTTT. It encodes CASSRFASGNTIYF. The J gene is TRBJ1-3, the V gene TRBV19; D is unresolved. Per the germline V gene, CDR1 is LNHDA and CDR2 is SQIVND (reference sequence). CDR3 size: 14 residues. V lost 4 bases and J 1 base, leaving 8 bases between the germline ends.

V is TRBV30 and J is TRBJ1-2; a weak D match, TRBD1 (6 bases). V was pared by 1 base and J by 6 bases, with 18 bases between. Germline loops: CDR1 GTSNPN, CDR2 SVGIG (reference sequence). The CDR3 length is 15 residues. The CDR3 region is CAWSGRGGARDGYTF. The CDR3, as DNA: TGTGCCTGGAGTGGTAGAGGGGGAGCTAGAGATGGCTACACCTTC.

This clonotype came up a few times. The chain joins TRBV14 to TRBJ1-4; a possible D gene is TRBD1 (6 bases). Germline-derived CDR1 and CDR2 are SGHDN and FVKESK. This CDR3 has 16 residues. V lost 0 bases, J lost 5 bases, and 13 bases lay in between. CDR3: CASSQDQPGENEKLFF. Here the CDR3 DNA reads TGTGCCAGCAGCCAAGATCAGCCAGGGGAAAATGAAAAACTGTTTTTT.

The chain carries TRBV4-1 and TRBJ2-3; 9 bases fit TRBD1. The CDR3 consists of 16 residues. The trim removed 3 bases at V and 6 bases at J, leaving 10 bases unmatched. CDR1 and CDR2 (germline): MGHRA, YSYEKL. CDR3 bases: TGCGCCAGCAGCCAGGTCGGACAGGGGATTCGGGATACGCAGTATTTT. It codes for CASSQVGQGIRDTQYF.